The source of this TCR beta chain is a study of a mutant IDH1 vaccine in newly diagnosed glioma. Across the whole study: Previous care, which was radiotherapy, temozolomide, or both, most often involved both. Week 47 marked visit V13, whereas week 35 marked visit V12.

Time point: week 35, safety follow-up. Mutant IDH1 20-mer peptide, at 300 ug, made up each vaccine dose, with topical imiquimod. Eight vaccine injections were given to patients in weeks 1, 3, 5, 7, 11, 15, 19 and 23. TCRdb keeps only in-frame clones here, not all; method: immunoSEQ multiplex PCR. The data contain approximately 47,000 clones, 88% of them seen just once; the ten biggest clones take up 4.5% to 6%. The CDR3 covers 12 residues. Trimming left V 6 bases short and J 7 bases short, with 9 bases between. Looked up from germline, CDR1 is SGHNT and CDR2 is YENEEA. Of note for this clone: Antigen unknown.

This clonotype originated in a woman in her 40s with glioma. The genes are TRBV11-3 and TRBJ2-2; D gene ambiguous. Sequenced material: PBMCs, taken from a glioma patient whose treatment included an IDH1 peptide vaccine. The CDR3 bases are TGTGCCAGCAGTCCTACCAGCGGGGAGCTGTTTTTT. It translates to CASSPTSGELFF.